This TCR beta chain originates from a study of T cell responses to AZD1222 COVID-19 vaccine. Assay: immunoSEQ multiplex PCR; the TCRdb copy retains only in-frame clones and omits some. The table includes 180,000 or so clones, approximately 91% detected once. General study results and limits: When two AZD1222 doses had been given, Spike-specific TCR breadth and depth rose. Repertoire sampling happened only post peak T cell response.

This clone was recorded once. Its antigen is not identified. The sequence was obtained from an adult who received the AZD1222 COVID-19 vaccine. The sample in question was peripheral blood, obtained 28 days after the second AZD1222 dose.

The CDR3 here is CASRPQTSSNEQFF. The CDR3 coding sequence is TGTGCCAGCAGACCCCAGACTAGTTCGAATGAGCAGTTCTTC. The J gene is TRBJ2-1, the V gene TRBV27; D is perhaps TRBD2 (6 bases). CDR1 and CDR2 from the germline V gene are MNHEY and SMNVEV (reference sequence). The germline V and J ends were trimmed by 6 bases and 7 bases, with 16 bases remaining between them. The CDR3 length is 14 residues.